This T cell receptor beta chain was recovered during a study of human T cells and chemical hapten exposure. TCRdb recomputed calls from the RACE reads with MiXCR, one row per CDR3 protein. The data show approximately 400,000 distinct CDR3 sequences, roughly 5% seen once. This CDR3 spans 19 amino acids. CDR1 and CDR2 from the germline V gene are SNHLY and FYNNEI. Trimming at V came to 0 bases and at J to 1 base, leaving 8 bases not matched to a gene. Time point here: pre-sensitization, week 0. Regarding treatment: therapeutic diphenylcyclopropenone sensitization with weekly scalp DPC. The chain uses TRBV2 and TRBJ2-4; 11 bases align to TRBD1. The sample here was whole blood, taken in connection with sensitization to the hapten diphenylcyclopropenone (DPC). The clonotype originates from a woman in her 50s with alopecia areata. Some clones in this sample may be carry-over from other donors' samples. CDR3 in amino acids: CASSEADRGQWFAKNIQYF. The CDR3 DNA reads as TGTGCCAGCAGTGAAGCGGACAGGGGGCAATGGTTTGCCAAAAACATTCAGTACTTC.